This paragraph covers one TCR beta chain sequence. The germline V gene encodes CDR1 GTSNPN and CDR2 SVGIG (reference sequence). The CDR3 covers 13 residues. V lost 5 bases to trimming and J lost 3 bases; unmatched junction nucleotides: 6. These data originate in a study of patients and donors after allogeneic stem cell transplantation. One entry per CDR3 protein results from TCRdb running MiXCR on the RT-PCR reads. This table holds about a million distinct CDR3 sequences, 18% found once. The J gene is TRBJ2-7, the V gene TRBV30, with TRBD2 identical over 8 bases. This sequence was found in a human donor who was either an allogeneic HSCT recipient or a stem cell or donor lymphocyte infusion donor (not recorded which). It is not recorded whose cells these are; they may come from a transplant donor. Input material: blood, either unsorted or a sorted T cell fraction (not recorded which). The chain's CDR3 is CAWSVSGVYEQYF. DNA for the CDR3: TGTGCCTGGTCGGTTAGCGGGGTCTACGAGCAGTACTTC.